The clone carrying this T cell receptor beta chain was recorded a few times. The antigen is unknown. 5'-RACE, quantitative and with molecular barcodes, yielded the TCR beta libraries. TCRdb called the 5' RACE reads again in MiXCR, with one record for every CDR3 protein. The sample consists of under 250,000 distinct CDR3 sequences, roughly 26% of them appearing once. The data were taken from a study of CD8 T cells in ankylosing spondylitis. The V end lost 7 bases, the J end lost 0 bases, and 7 bases lay between the germline ends. CDR3 size: 14 residues. Study-wide findings and caveats: According to the report, clones linked to the disease were significantly enriched in matched synovial fluid samples taken from ankylosing spondylitis patients. Disease-linked clones bore a CD8+ phenotype and were relatively rare in peripheral blood.

The TCR was taken from a male donor with ankylosing spondylitis or in good health (not recorded which). Sequencing used blood, either unsorted or a sorted T cell fraction (not recorded which). The rearrangement uses TRBV12-3 or TRBV12-4 and TRBJ1-6; D unclear. CDR3 sequence: CASTRGSYNSPLHF. The CDR3 nucleotides are TGTGCCAGCACCCGTGGCTCCTATAATTCACCCCTCCACTTT.